A few counts support the clone carrying this T cell receptor (beta chain). The antigen remains unidentified. Establishment of the diagnosis relied upon clinical symptoms, serum thyroxine, TRAb, thyroid ultrasound and orbital computed tomography. The authors isolated PBMCs from more than 9 ml of fresh peripheral blood. The data were obtained in a study of Graves' ophthalmopathy and Graves' hyperthyroidism. Using RNA transcripts, the TCR beta CDR3 regions were amplified. Following a first-round RT-PCR that used HTBI primers, a second-round multiplex PCR was carried out. TCRdb re-called the multiplex PCR reads with MiXCR, one entry per CDR3 protein. Among about 740,000 distinct CDR3 sequences listed, 40% were seen once. The study's findings and limits: A 13-signature model separated ophthalmopathy from stable hyperthyroidism, around 88% sensitivity, 65% to 82% specificity. Thyroid clonotypes that were expanded above 0.001 frequency mostly also appeared in blood.

This clonotype was obtained from an adult man with Graves' ophthalmopathy. Sequenced sample: peripheral blood.

The CDR3, as DNA: TGCAGTGCTAGAGACAGGGGGCTTTATGGCTACACCTTC. It specifies CSARDRGLYGYTF. The chain carries TRBV20-1 and TRBJ1-2, with 8 bases aligning to TRBD1. Per the germline V gene, CDR1 is DFQATT and CDR2 is SNEGSKA (reference sequence). The CDR3 spans 13 residues. Germline trimming cut 0 bases from V and 5 bases from J; bases unmatched to any gene: 2.